The clone carrying this TCR beta chain has a count of ten or more. What it binds is not known. Germline CDR1 reads LGHNA; CDR2 reads YNFKEQ. This CDR3 is 15 amino acids long. Trimming stripped 0 bases from V and 4 bases from J, with 10 bases between. This sample was included in a study of identical twins. Whole-study results and caveats: When twins shared out-of-frame alpha sequences, those sequences had excess low generation probability. The more abundant beta clonotypes in cord blood had fewer insertions, and memory repertoires did not show this. Out-of-frame TCR alpha sharing in monozygotic twins exceeded recombination model predictions.

Carrying unique molecular identifiers, the cDNA also gained a universal primer site through template switching. TCRdb itself ran the 5' RACE reads through MiXCR, one entry per CDR3 protein. This table holds around 1.7 million distinct CDR3 sequences, about 32% found once. The origin of this receptor is a newborn girl in good health. This sequence joins TRBV4-2 and TRBJ2-1; D is unresolved. Source material: cord blood. The CDR3: CASSQDRLIYNEQFF. The DNA of the CDR3 is TGTGCCAGCAGCCAAGATCGCCTCATTTACAATGAGCAGTTCTTC.